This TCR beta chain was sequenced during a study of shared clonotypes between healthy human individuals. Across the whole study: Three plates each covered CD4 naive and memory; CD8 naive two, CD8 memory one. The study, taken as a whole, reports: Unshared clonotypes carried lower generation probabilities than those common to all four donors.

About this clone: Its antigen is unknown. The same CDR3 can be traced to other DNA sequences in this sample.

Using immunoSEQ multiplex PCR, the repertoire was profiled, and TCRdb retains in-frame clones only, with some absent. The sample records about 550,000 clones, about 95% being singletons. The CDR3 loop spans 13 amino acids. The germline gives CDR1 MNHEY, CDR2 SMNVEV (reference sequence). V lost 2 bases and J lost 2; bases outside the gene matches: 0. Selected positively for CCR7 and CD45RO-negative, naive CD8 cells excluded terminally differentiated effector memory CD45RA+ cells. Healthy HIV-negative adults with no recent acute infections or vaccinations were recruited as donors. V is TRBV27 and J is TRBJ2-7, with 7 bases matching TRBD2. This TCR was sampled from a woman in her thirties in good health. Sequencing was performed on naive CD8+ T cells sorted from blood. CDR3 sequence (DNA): TGTGCCAGCAGTTTAGGGAGGGCCTACGAGCAGTACTTC. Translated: CASSLGRAYEQYF.